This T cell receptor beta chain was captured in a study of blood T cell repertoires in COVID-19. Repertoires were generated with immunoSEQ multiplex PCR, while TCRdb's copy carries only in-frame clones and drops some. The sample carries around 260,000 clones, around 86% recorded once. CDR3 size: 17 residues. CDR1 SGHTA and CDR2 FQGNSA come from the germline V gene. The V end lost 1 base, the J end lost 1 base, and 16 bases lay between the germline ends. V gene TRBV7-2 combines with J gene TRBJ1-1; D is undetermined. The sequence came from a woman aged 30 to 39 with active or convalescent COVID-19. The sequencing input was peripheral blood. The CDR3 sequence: CASSLDLSAGQNTEAFF. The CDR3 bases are TGTGCCAGCAGCTTAGATCTTAGTGCAGGCCAGAACACTGAAGCTTTCTTT.